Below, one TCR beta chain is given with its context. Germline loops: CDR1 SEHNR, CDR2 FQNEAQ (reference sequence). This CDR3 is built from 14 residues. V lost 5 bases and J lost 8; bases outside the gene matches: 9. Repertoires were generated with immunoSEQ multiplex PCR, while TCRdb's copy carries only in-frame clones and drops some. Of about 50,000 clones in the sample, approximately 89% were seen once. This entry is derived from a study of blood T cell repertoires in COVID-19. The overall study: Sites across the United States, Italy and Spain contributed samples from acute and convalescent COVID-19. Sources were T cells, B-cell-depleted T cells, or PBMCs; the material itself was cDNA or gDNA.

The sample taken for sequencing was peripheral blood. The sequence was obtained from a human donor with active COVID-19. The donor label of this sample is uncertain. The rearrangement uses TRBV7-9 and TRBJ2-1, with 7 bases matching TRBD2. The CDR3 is CASSTRDYRDEQFF. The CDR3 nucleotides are TGTGCCAGCAGCACGAGGGACTACCGGGATGAGCAGTTCTTC.